This T cell receptor (beta chain) emerged from a study of identifying expanded T cells in peripheral blood. Study results and limitations: Differentially abundant clones: around 1.2 between replicates, about 15 at around 14 days, under 25 at four. Variance in clone template counts between approximately 2-week samples significantly increased with total template count across all healthy donors.

Measured with immunoSEQ multiplex PCR; TCRdb has only the in-frame clones, and not every one. The data show just over 90,000 clones, approximately 91% seen once. No infections or other immune events were documented during collection. There are 15 residues in the CDR3. Trimming stripped 4 bases from V and 3 bases from J, with 13 bases between. The germline CDR1 and CDR2 sequences are ENHRY and SYGVKD. A word on this clone: Antigen: not known.

The gene calls are TRBV10-3 and TRBJ2-1; D possibly corresponds to TRBD2 (5 bases). The clonotype originates from a person aged 18-69 years in good health. Sequenced: blood. The chain's CDR3 is CAISGEAGVYNEQFF. The CDR3, as DNA: TGTGCCATCAGTGGCGAGGCGGGCGTCTACAATGAGCAGTTCTTC.